What follows describes a single TCR beta chain. This specimen belongs to a study of blood T cell repertoires in COVID-19. Study as a whole: There were acute and convalescent COVID-19 samples, and they came from the United States, Italy and Spain. PBMCs, B-cell-depleted T cells, or T cells provided the cDNA or gDNA that made up the material.

As processed by the authors: Amplification from reference gene primers served as the basis for estimated nucleated cell counts. Only in-frame clones appear in the TCRdb table, and some are missing; sequencing was by immunoSEQ multiplex PCR. D and trimming were read from the DNA, whereas the V and J calls and clone size are those reported in that table. The sample lists approximately 260,000 clones; about 87% were seen once. This CDR3 is built from 15 residues. The germline gives CDR1 KGHDR, CDR2 SFDVKD. Trimming took off 3 bases at V and 5 bases at J, with 15 bases between the two ends. The source material was peripheral blood. The chain couples TRBV24-1 to TRBJ2-5; perhaps TRBD2 as D (5 bases). The clonotype comes from a woman aged 40 to 55 with acute or convalescent COVID-19. The CDR3, as DNA: TGTGCCACCAGTGATAGCCGGGATACCTTGGAGACCCAGTACTTC. Translating gives CATSDSRDTLETQYF.